Listed below are T cell receptor beta chains from one sample, sequenced in a study of beta chain features in type 1 diabetes. Using immunoSEQ multiplex PCR, the repertoire was profiled, and TCRdb retains in-frame clones only, with some absent. The sample has hundreds of thousands of clones, about 12% seen once. Sequenced: naive CD4+ T cells from blood. These receptors originate from a man younger than 35 in good health. Both conserved end residues are part of each CDR3. A D gene is named only where the DNA matches it firmly. Only some rows state a clone size, as once, few, many or a class for expanded clones.

d_gene	v_gene	abundance	j_gene	CDR3aa	CDR3nt
.	TRBV9	.	TRBJ1-4	CASSVSPANEKLFF	TGTGCCAGCAGCGTTAGCCCAGCAAATGAAAAACTGTTTTTT
.	TRBV10-3	.	TRBJ2-6	CAIGRGFPIGSGANVLTF	TGTGCCATTGGCCGGGGTTTTCCGATCGGGTCTGGGGCCAACGTCCTGACTTTC
TRBD1	TRBV7-9	.	TRBJ2-1	CASLGQVSEQFF	TGTGCCAGTCTGGGACAGGTCAGTGAGCAGTTCTTC
.	TRBV6-6	.	TRBJ1-5	CASAISNQPQHF	TGTGCCAGCGCGATTAGCAATCAGCCCCAGCATTTT
TRBD1	TRBV7-2	few	TRBJ2-7	CASSYSTGNSYEQYF	TGTGCCAGCAGCTACTCGACAGGGAACTCCTACGAGCAGTACTTC
.	TRBV28	.	TRBJ1-2	CASSRGGLKGGYTF	TGTGCCAGCAGTCGGGGGGGGCTGAAGGGTGGCTACACCTTC
.	TRBV29-1	few	TRBJ1-2	CSAAPQNYGYTF	TGCAGCGCCGCACCACAGAACTATGGCTACACCTTC
.	TRBV4-1	.	TRBJ1-3	CASSQESVAGNTIYF	TGCGCCAGCAGCCAAGAGAGTGTGGCTGGAAACACCATATATTTT
.	TRBV29-1	.	TRBJ2-6	CSVEESDRGIHSGANVLTF	TGCAGCGTTGAAGAATCCGATCGGGGGATCCACTCTGGGGCCAACGTCCTGACTTTC
.	TRBV6-1	few	TRBJ2-7	CASRGEAPIYEQYF	TGTGCCAGCAGGGGTGAGGCCCCTATCTACGAGCAGTACTTC
.	TRBV29-1	few	TRBJ2-5	CSVAGQSQETQYF	TGCAGCGTTGCCGGACAGTCACAAGAGACCCAGTACTTC
TRBD1	TRBV7-9	.	TRBJ2-7	CASRRPGTGSSYEQYF	TGTGCCAGCAGACGCCCCGGGACAGGGAGTTCCTACGAGCAGTACTTC
.	TRBV5-4	.	TRBJ1-1	CASSPGVVARTEAFF	TGTGCCAGCAGCCCGGGGGTTGTTGCCAGGACTGAAGCTTTCTTT
TRBD1	TRBV5-1	.	TRBJ2-7	CASSERTGTPREQYF	TGCGCCAGCAGCGAGAGGACAGGTACGCCGAGGGAGCAGTACTTC
.	TRBV9	.	TRBJ2-5	CASSVSQGSETQYF	TGTGCCAGCAGCGTAAGTCAGGGATCTGAGACCCAGTACTTC
.	TRBV30	many	TRBJ2-5	CAWGGETQYF	TGTGCCTGGGGGGGGGAGACCCAGTACTTC
.	TRBV30	.	TRBJ1-5	CACSGLGGQPQHF	TGTGCCTGTAGTGGACTAGGAGGACAGCCCCAGCATTTT
.	TRBV14	few	TRBJ2-3	CASSQPRRAVFTRGTDTQYF	TGTGCCAGCAGCCAACCCCGGCGGGCCGTATTTACGCGGGGCACAGATACGCAGTATTTT
.	TRBV5-6	few	TRBJ2-3	CASSPRVSDTQYF	TGTGCCAGCAGCCCCCGAGTTTCAGATACGCAGTATTTT
TRBD2	TRBV7-9	.	TRBJ2-1	CASSSRGGSVDEQFF	TGTGCCAGCAGCTCCCGGGGGGGGTCGGTTGATGAGCAGTTCTTC